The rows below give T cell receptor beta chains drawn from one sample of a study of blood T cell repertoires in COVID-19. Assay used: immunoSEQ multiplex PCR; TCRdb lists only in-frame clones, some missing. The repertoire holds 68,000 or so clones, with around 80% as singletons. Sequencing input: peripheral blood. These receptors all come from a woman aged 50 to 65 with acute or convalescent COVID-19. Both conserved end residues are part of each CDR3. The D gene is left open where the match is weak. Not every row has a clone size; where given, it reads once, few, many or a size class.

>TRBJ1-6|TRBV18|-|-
CASSPRQVDNNSPLHF
TGTGCCAGCTCACCCCGACAGGTGGACAATAATTCACCCCTCCACTTT
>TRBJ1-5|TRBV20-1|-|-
CSARGEPQHF
TGCAGTGCTAGAGGAGAGCCCCAGCATTTT
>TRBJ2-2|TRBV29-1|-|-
CSVPTDTNTGELFF
TGCAGCGTCCCGACAGATACGAACACCGGGGAGCTGTTTTTT
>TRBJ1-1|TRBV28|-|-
CASSPDKYTEAFF
TGTGCCAGCAGTCCCGACAAATACACTGAAGCTTTCTTT
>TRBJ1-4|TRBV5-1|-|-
CASSKEGVSNEKLFF
TGCGCCAGCAGCAAAGAGGGCGTCTCTAATGAAAAACTGTTTTTT
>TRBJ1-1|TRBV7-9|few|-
CASSPQGENTEAFF
TGTGCCAGCAGCCCCCAGGGCGAGAACACTGAAGCTTTCTTT
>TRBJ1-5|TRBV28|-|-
CASSRQISNQPQHF
TGTGCCAGCAGTCGACAGATTAGCAATCAGCCCCAGCATTTT
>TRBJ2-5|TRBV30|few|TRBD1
CAWKGAYQETQYF
TGTGCCTGGAAGGGGGCGTACCAAGAGACCCAGTACTTC
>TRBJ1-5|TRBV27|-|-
CASSLTGTQSYQPQHF
TGTGCCAGCAGTCTCACCGGGACACAATCCTATCAGCCCCAGCATTTT
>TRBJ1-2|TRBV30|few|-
CAWSAKRGTYGYTF
TGTGCCTGGAGTGCAAAACGCGGGACCTACGGCTACACCTTC
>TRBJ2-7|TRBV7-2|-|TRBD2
CASSLGGGLSYEQYF
TGTGCCAGCAGCTTAGGCGGGGGTCTCTCCTACGAGCAGTACTTC
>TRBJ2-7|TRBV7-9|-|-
CASSGTEGLEQYF
TGTGCCAGCAGCGGGACGGAGGGTTTGGAGCAGTACTTC
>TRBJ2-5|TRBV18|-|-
CASSQNLGLSLETQYF
TGTGCCAGCTCGCAGAATCTAGGACTAAGCCTAGAGACCCAGTACTTC
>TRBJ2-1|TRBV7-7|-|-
CASSLGSSSYNEQFF
TGTGCCAGCAGCTTAGGGAGTAGCTCCTACAATGAGCAGTTCTTC
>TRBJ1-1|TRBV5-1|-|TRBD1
CASSLGAGGNTEAFF
TGCGCCAGCAGCTTGGGGGCAGGGGGGAACACTGAAGCTTTCTTT
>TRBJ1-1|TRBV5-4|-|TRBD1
CASSPGTGKGNTEAFF
TGTGCCAGCAGCCCGGGGACAGGGAAGGGGAACACTGAAGCTTTCTTT
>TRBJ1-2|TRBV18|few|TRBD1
CASSPPGQTTYYGYTF
TGTGCCAGCTCACCGCCGGGACAGACCACATACTATGGCTACACCTTC
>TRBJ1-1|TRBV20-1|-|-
CRATENTEAFF
TGCAGGGCGACAGAGAACACTGAAGCTTTCTTT
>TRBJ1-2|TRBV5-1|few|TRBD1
CASSFDREGGYTF
TGCGCCAGCAGCTTCGACAGGGAAGGAGGCTACACCTTC
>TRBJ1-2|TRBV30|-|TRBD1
CAWREPGQFYGYTF
TGTGCCTGGAGAGAACCGGGACAGTTTTATGGCTACACCTTC
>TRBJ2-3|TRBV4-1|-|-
CASSPPLGSPDTQYF
TGCGCCAGCAGCCCCCCACTAGGTAGCCCAGATACGCAGTATTTT
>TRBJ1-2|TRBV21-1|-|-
CASSKVEVKYGYTF
TGTGCCAGCAGCAAAGTTGAGGTAAAATATGGCTACACCTTC
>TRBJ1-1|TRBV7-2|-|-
CASSFRPGMNTEAFF
TGTGCCAGCAGCTTTAGGCCAGGGATGAACACTGAAGCTTTCTTT
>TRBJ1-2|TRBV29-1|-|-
CSVEDLAGYYGYTF
TGCAGCGTTGAAGATCTGGCAGGGTACTATGGCTACACCTTC
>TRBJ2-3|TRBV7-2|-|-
CASSITTYSTDTQYF
TGTGCCAGCAGCATTACGACATATAGCACAGATACGCAGTATTTT
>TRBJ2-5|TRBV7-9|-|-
CASARGDLGTQYF
TGTGCCAGCGCGCGCGGGGACCTCGGGACCCAGTACTTC
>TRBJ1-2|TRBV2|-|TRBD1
CASRAGTDIRGYTF
TGTGCCAGCAGAGCCGGGACAGACATACGTGGCTACACCTTC
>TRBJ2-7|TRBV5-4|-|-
CASSQRAGTYEQYF
TGTGCCAGCAGCCAGAGAGCGGGCACCTACGAGCAGTACTTC
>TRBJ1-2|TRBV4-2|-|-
CASRPGEGLTYGYTF
TGTGCCAGCAGGCCGGGGGAGGGTCTTACTTATGGCTACACCTTC
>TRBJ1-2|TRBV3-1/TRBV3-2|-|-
CASGRDSVNYGYTF
TGTGCCAGCGGACGGGATTCTGTTAACTATGGCTACACCTTC
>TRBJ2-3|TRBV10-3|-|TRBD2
CAISDRLAGFGSDTQYF
TGTGCCATCAGTGATAGACTAGCGGGGTTTGGATCAGATACGCAGTATTTT
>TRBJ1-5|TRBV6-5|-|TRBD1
CASRTTGISNQPQHF
TGTGCCAGCAGAACGACAGGGATAAGCAATCAGCCCCAGCATTTT
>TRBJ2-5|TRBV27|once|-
CASSSKRRGGGETQYF
TGTGCCAGCAGCTCAAAGCGGAGGGGGGGCGGTGAGACCCAGTACTTC
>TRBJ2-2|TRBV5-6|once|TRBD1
CASSLDGTGALANTGELFF
TGTGCCAGCAGCTTGGATGGGACAGGGGCCCTCGCGAACACCGGGGAGCTGTTTTTT
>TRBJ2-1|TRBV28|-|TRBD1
CASSPIKRGHFF
TGTGCCAGCAGCCCTATTAAGAGGGGGCATTTCTTC
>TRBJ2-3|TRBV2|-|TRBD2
CASSGGLAGLTDTQYF
TGTGCCAGCAGTGGCGGACTAGCGGGTCTCACCGATACGCAGTATTTT
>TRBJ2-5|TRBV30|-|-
CAWTSVGTQYF
TGTGCCTGGACTAGCGTGGGGACCCAGTACTTC
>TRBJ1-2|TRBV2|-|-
CASLDGTLNYGYTF
TGTGCCAGCCTCGACGGGACTCTTAACTATGGCTACACCTTC
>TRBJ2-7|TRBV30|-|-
CAWSLGHSYEQYF
TGTGCCTGGAGTTTGGGGCACTCCTACGAGCAGTACTTC
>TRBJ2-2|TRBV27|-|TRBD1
CASSLQGATGELFF
TGTGCCAGCAGTTTACAGGGGGCGACCGGGGAGCTGTTTTTT
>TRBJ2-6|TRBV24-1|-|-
CATSDGQINGANVLTF
TGTGCCACCAGTGATGGGCAGATCAACGGGGCCAACGTCCTGACTTTC
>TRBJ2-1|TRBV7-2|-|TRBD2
CASSQDPRAGGYSYNEQFF
TGTGCCAGCAGCCAAGATCCGCGAGCGGGGGGCTACTCCTACAATGAGCAGTTCTTC
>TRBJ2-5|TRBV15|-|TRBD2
CATSRGGASGSLETQYF
TGTGCCACCAGCAGGGGGGGGGCTAGCGGGAGTCTGGAGACCCAGTACTTC
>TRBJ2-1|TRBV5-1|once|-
CASSQQGGAYNEQFF
TGCGCCAGCAGCCAGCAGGGGGGCGCTTACAATGAGCAGTTCTTC
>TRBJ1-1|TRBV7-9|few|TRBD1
CASSPPGQAPREAFF
TGTGCCAGCAGCCCACCGGGACAGGCACCCCGTGAAGCTTTCTTT
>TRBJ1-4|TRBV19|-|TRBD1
CASSIGWDRGTNEKLFF
TGTGCCAGTAGTATAGGCTGGGACAGGGGAACTAATGAAAAACTGTTTTTT